The 26 T cell receptor beta chains listed next were all sequenced from one sample in a study of molecular identifiers for immune sequencing clone quantification. Via MiXCR, TCRdb re-called the PCR reads, giving one row per CDR3 protein. The sample contains more than 550,000 distinct CDR3 sequences, 25% of which appear only once. Sequencing was performed on naive CD8+ T cells from blood, with Jurkat cell RNA spiked in. Subset in this sample: FACS-sorted CD8+CD4-CCR7+CD45RA+ naive T cells. These receptors were collected from a human donor in good health. Some libraries in this study had Jurkat cell RNA spiked in.

V and J are TRBV19 and TRBJ2-7; no definite D call. V was trimmed by 8 bases and J by 7 bases, leaving 12 bases between them. There are 11 residues in the CDR3. CDR1 is LNHDA, CDR2 SQIVND, per germline (reference sequence). The CDR3: CASFSLGEQYF. The CDR3 coding sequence is TGTGCCAGTTTTTCGTTGGGGGAGCAGTACTTC.

This clonotype was seen more than once but under ten times. The J gene is TRBJ1-4, the V gene TRBV20-1, with TRBD1 as a possible D gene (6 bases). CDR3 length: 15 residues. Germline V gene sequence: CDR1 DFQATT, CDR2 SNEGSKA (reference sequence). The germline V and J ends were trimmed by 0 bases and 5 bases, with 13 bases remaining between them. The CDR3 DNA reads TGCAGTGCTAGAGATTTCCAGGGGCAAAATGAAAAACTGTTTTTT. This translates into CSARDFQGQNEKLFF.

As regards this clonotype: A much larger clone lies a single base off, so this may be a read error. The gene calls are TRBV4-1 and TRBJ2-7, with 9 bases aligning to TRBD1. The V gene's germline CDR1 is MGHRA and CDR2 YSYEKL. Losses at the gene ends were 0 bases for V and 9 bases for J; bases not matched to a gene: 9. The length of the CDR3 is 15 residues. The CDR3 DNA follows: TGCGCCAGCAGCCAAGAACGGACAGGGGCTTTGGGGCAGTACTTC. Translation gives CASSQERTGALGQYF.

A note on this clonotype: This may come from a read error, since a much larger clone is one base off. The chain combines TRBV2 with TRBJ1-1; the D gene is possibly TRBD1 (5 bases). The length of the CDR3 is 13 residues. CDR1 and CDR2 (germline): SNHLY, FYNNEI. V gave up 10 bases and J gave up 0 bases, with 12 bases separating them. CDR3 DNA sequence: TGTGCCATCAGCGACAGAATGAACACTGAAGCTTTCTTT. It is translated as CAISDRMNTEAFF.

On this clonotype itself: This sequence may be a read error, since a much larger clone differs from it by one base. The chain combines TRBV7-6 with TRBJ2-2; TRBD2 agrees at 10 bases. CDR3 length equals 18 residues. Looked up from germline, CDR1 is SGHVS and CDR2 is FNYEAQ. CDR3 region: CASSTLTSGSANAGELFF. The DNA of the CDR3 is TGTGCCAGCAGCACCCTGACTAGCGGGTCCGCGAACGCCGGGGAGCTGTTTTTT.

This clonotype was observed a handful of times. The chain is built from TRBV9 and TRBJ2-3; 8 bases match TRBD2. With 0 bases clipped from V and 0 bases from J, the junction kept 3 bases outside the gene matches. The CDR3 is 16 residues long. CDR1 SGDLS and CDR2 YYNGEE come from the germline V gene. The CDR3 loop reads CASSVGASGSTDTQYF. CDR3 nucleotides: TGTGCCAGCAGCGTAGGGGCTAGCGGGAGCACAGATACGCAGTATTTT.

About this clonotype: The CDR3 end shows no conserved phenylalanine or tryptophan, and so a read error is likely. The chain employs TRBV11-2 and TRBJ1-1; no firm D call. The CDR3 length is 13 residues. Trimming took 0 bases from V and 4 from J, leaving 6 bases between them. CDR1 SGHAT and CDR2 FQNNGV come from the germline V gene. The CDR3 nucleotides read TGTGCCAGCAGCTTAGAATTGGGCACTGAAGCTTTCCTT. Translation gives CASSLELGTEAFL.

This clonotype was counted between two and nine times. This sequence joins TRBV4-2 and TRBJ2-1; D is undetermined. This CDR3 comprises 15 residues. Trimming shortened V by 0 bases and J by 1 base, and 7 bases separated the two germline ends. The germline gives CDR1 LGHNA, CDR2 YNFKEQ. CDR3 sequence: CASSQDGVSYNEQFF. CDR3 in DNA: TGTGCCAGCAGCCAAGACGGAGTGTCCTACAATGAGCAGTTCTTC.

Many counts were recorded for this clonotype. The chain carries TRBV5-4 and TRBJ2-5; D is ambiguous. Germline assignment: CDR1 SGHNT and CDR2 YYREEE (reference sequence). V lost 0 bases, J lost 5 bases, and 14 bases lay in between. CDR3 length equals 15 residues. The CDR3 here is CASSLDRQLTETQYF. The CDR3 region has the DNA TGTGCCAGCAGCTTGGACAGACAATTGACCGAGACCCAGTACTTC.

Notes on this clonotype: With a much larger clone just one base away, this may be a read error. The chain is built from TRBV7-9 and TRBJ2-3; D is unclear. V lost 11 bases and J 2 bases, leaving 5 bases between the germline ends. Germline CDR1 and CDR2: SEHNR and FQNEAQ (reference sequence). The CDR3 has 10 amino acids. The CDR3 nucleotides are TGTGCCGGCCTCACAGATACGCAGTATTTT. This translates into CAGLTDTQYF.

In this sample, this clonotype turned up many times. V gene TRBV7-2 combines with J gene TRBJ2-7; D might be TRBD1 (6 bases). Trimming cost V 1 base and J 3 bases, with 16 bases left between them. This CDR3 spans 16 amino acids. Germline CDR1 and CDR2: SGHTA and FQGNSA. The CDR3 DNA reads as TGTGCCAGCAGCTTAGAGCCTGGGGGACATCTCTACGAGCAGTACTTC. Protein sequence: CASSLEPGGHLYEQYF.

In this sample, this clonotype turned up many times. The rearrangement joins TRBV4-1 to TRBJ1-1, with no clear D. The CDR3 spans 13 residues. Germline V gene data show CDR1 as MGHRA and CDR2 as YSYEKL. The V and J ends lost 3 bases and 8 bases respectively, with 13 bases between them. This chain's CDR3 is CASSQGINYEAFF. For the CDR3, the DNA is TGCGCCAGCAGCCAGGGGATAAATTACGAAGCTTTCTTT.

This clonotype was detected a few times. The V call is TRBV30, the J call TRBJ2-1, with D perhaps matching TRBD1 (6 bases). Trimming shortened V by 5 bases and J by 8 bases, and 19 bases separated the two germline ends. The length of the CDR3 is 14 residues. Germline CDR1 GTSNPN, CDR2 SVGIG (reference sequence). CDR3 in DNA: TGTGCCTGGGGGGGCAACTACATGGTGCATGAGCAGTTCTTC. This translates into CAWGGNYMVHEQFF.

The chain has TRBV7-6 and TRBJ2-2, with D maybe TRBD2 (6 bases). This CDR3 contains 15 residues. Germline V lookup: CDR1 SGHVS, CDR2 FNYEAQ. V was clipped by 0 bases and J by 5 bases, with 10 bases between them. The CDR3 region is CASSLAGGGTGELFF. DNA of the CDR3: TGTGCCAGCAGCTTAGCGGGTGGAGGGACCGGGGAGCTGTTTTTT.

This clonotype was counted only a few times. This rearrangement joins TRBV9 to TRBJ2-7, with D perhaps matching TRBD1 (5 bases). Trimming stripped 0 bases from V and 4 bases from J, with 14 bases between. The CDR3 is 15 amino acids. CDR1 and CDR2 from the germline V gene are SGDLS and YYNGEE. CDR3 sequence reads: CASSVGTGSGYEQYF. CDR3 sequence (DNA): TGTGCCAGCAGCGTAGGAACAGGCTCTGGGTACGAGCAGTACTTC.

There are many counts of this clonotype. The chain links TRBV5-4 to TRBJ2-7; TRBD1 or TRBD2 may be the D gene (5 bases each). V gave up 0 bases and J gave up 4 bases, with 11 bases separating them. The CDR3 has 14 amino acids. Germline lookup yields CDR1 SGHNT and CDR2 YYREEE (reference sequence). CDR3 protein: CASSLGGASYEQYF. The CDR3 DNA reads TGTGCCAGCAGCTTGGGAGGGGCCAGTTACGAGCAGTACTTC.

The chain carries TRBV15 and TRBJ2-3; the D gene is possibly TRBD2 (6 bases). Trimming stripped 4 bases from V and 2 bases from J, with 13 bases between. The CDR3 is made up of 15 amino acids. Germline CDR1 is LNHNV and CDR2 is YYDKDF (reference sequence). In nucleotides, the CDR3 is TGTGCCACCAGCAACGGTCGCGGGACCACAGATACGCAGTATTTT. It is translated as CATSNGRGTTDTQYF.

This clonotype was observed at least ten times. V gene TRBV20-1 combines with J gene TRBJ2-3, with 8 bases matching TRBD1. The CDR3 totals 15 residues. With 5 bases clipped from V and 0 bases from J, the junction kept 7 bases outside the gene matches. CDR1 DFQATT and CDR2 SNEGSKA come from the germline V gene (reference sequence). The CDR3 bases are TGCAGTGCTCGCTGGACAGGGACTAGCACAGATACGCAGTATTTT. This gives the protein CSARWTGTSTDTQYF.

J is TRBJ2-3 and V is TRBV4-3; TRBD2 agrees at 13 bases. This CDR3 is built from 16 residues. Germline lookup yields CDR1 LGHNA and CDR2 YSLEER. V dropped 5 bases and J dropped 3; count of bases not matched to a gene: 5. The DNA of the CDR3 is TGCGCCAGCAGCGCTACGGGACTAGCGGGGACAGATACGCAGTATTTT. It yields the protein CASSATGLAGTDTQYF.

The CDR3, as DNA: TGTGCCATCACGGGCTTGGGGGGCTACGAGCAGTACTTC. It encodes CAITGLGGYEQYF. The gene calls are TRBV7-9 and TRBJ2-7; the D gene is possibly TRBD2 (6 bases). Trimming left V 10 bases short and J 3 bases short, with 16 bases between. CDR3 length equals 13 residues. Germline V CDR1 and CDR2: SEHNR, FQNEAQ (reference sequence).

This clonotype was detected only a few times. In DNA form, the CDR3 reads TGTGCCAGCAGCCCCCGGGACTCCGCCAGGGAGACCCAGTACTTC. This encodes CASSPRDSARETQYF. J is TRBJ2-5 and V is TRBV7-6, with D possibly TRBD2 on 6 matching bases. This CDR3 has 15 amino acids. Trimming left V 5 bases short and J 5 bases short, with 18 bases between. Germline values: CDR1 SGHVS, CDR2 FNYEAQ. The full variable domain, rest sourced from reference TRBV7-6 and TRBJ2-5, is GAGVSQSPRYKVTKRGQDVALRCDPISGHVSLYWYRQALGQGPEFLTYFNYEAQQDKSGLPNDRFSAERPEGSISTLTIQRTEQRDSAMYRCASSPRDSARETQYFGPGTRLLVL.

There are many counts of this clonotype. A junction boundary mismatches the germline segment, possibly from a read error. The V gene is TRBV20-1, the J gene TRBJ2-4; D gene ambiguous. This CDR3 is built from 13 residues. CDR1 and CDR2 from the germline V gene are DFQATT and SNEGSKA (reference sequence). This CDR3 reads CSARATTKNIQYF. Here the CDR3 DNA reads TGCAGTGCCAGAGCGACAACCAAAAACATTCAGTACTTC.

The gene calls are TRBV2 and TRBJ1-3; 7 bases match TRBD1. Germline V lookup: CDR1 SNHLY, CDR2 FYNNEI. The length of the CDR3 is 18 residues. The V gene end was trimmed by 5 bases and the J gene end by 2 bases; junction bases not matched to a gene: 15. Here the CDR3 reads CASSSPRTGTSPGNTIYF. CDR3 sequence (DNA): TGTGCCAGCAGTTCTCCTAGGACAGGTACTTCCCCTGGAAACACCATATATTTT.

The chain uses TRBV5-1 and TRBJ1-1; 7 bases fit TRBD1. CDR3 size: 18 residues. Losses at the gene ends were 2 bases for V and 4 bases for J; bases not matched to a gene: 17. The germline V gene has CDR1 SGHRS and CDR2 YFSETQ. The CDR3 region is CASSLQRAGGVGSTEAFF. The CDR3 nucleotides read TGCGCCAGCAGCTTACAGAGGGCAGGGGGGGTGGGTAGCACTGAAGCTTTCTTT.

This clonotype was found a few times. The chain is built from TRBV7-6 and TRBJ2-7; D could derive from TRBD1 or TRBD2 (6 bases each). CDR3 length: 15 residues. V dropped 2 bases and J dropped 3 bases, with 14 bases sitting between them. CDR1 is SGHVS and CDR2 is FNYEAQ in the germline V gene. The CDR3 DNA follows: TGTGCCAGCAGCTTAAATCGGGGGCAAAGCTACGAGCAGTACTTC. It specifies CASSLNRGQSYEQYF.

This clonotype was detected a few times. This chain connects TRBV7-9 to TRBJ1-4; unclear D gene. V was cut by 5 bases and J by 2 bases, with 12 bases left in between. Germline CDR1 is SEHNR and CDR2 is FQNEAQ (reference sequence). The CDR3 has 15 residues. The CDR3 loop is CASSTPTDTNEKLFF. The CDR3 nucleotides read TGTGCCAGCAGCACCCCGACGGATACTAATGAAAAACTGTTTTTT.